This entry concerns a single T cell receptor beta chain. Its specificity is not known. Vbeta (60) and Jbeta (13) primers were used in the PCR. The method was immunoSEQ multiplex PCR; TCRdb's version includes in-frame clones alone and lacks a portion of them. Of around 200,000 clones listed, roughly 82% are singletons. The sample comes from a study of cytomegalovirus exposure and HLA in healthy donors. About the study: From donors who were HLA-typed, an early data release held 80 million to 95 million unique TCRs. Study results and limitations: A later analysis, which compared TCR beta chains of equal frequency, found the HLA-associated ones more clonally expanded.

The CDR3 has 12 amino acids. CDR1 is SNHLY and CDR2 is FYNNEI in the germline V gene. The V gene lost 5 bases and the J gene lost 6 bases, with 7 bases spanning the gap. The sequence derives from a woman aged 45 to 65 in good health and CMV-seropositive. Sequencing was done on a sample of PBMCs. V usage is TRBV2 and J usage is TRBJ2-2; weak D call: TRBD1 (6 bases). CDR3 bases: TGTGCCAGCAGTCAGGGGTCCGGGGAGCTGTTTTTT. It codes for CASSQGSGELFF.